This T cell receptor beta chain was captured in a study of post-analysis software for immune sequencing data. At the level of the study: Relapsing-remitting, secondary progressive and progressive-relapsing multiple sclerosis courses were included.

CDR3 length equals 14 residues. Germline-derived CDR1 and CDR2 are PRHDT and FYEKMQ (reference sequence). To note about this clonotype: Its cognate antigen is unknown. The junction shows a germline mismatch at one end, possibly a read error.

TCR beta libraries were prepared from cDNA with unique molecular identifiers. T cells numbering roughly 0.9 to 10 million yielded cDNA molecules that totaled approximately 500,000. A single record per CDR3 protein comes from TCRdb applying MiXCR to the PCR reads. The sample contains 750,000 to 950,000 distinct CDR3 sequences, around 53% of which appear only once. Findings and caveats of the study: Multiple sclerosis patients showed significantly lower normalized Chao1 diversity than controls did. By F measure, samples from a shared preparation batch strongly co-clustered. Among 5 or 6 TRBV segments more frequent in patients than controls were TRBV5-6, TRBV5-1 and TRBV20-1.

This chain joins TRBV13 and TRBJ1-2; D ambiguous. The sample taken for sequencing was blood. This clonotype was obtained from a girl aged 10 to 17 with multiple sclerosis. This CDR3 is CASSIGLGNYGYTF. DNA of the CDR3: TGTGCCAGCAGCATAGGACTGGGAAACTATGGCTACACCTTC.